The sequence of this T cell receptor (beta chain) was determined in a study of cytomegalovirus exposure and HLA in healthy donors. Remarks on this clone: Its antigen remains unidentified.

Study-level results: According to the study, 150 to 200 TCR beta chains were cytomegalovirus-associated.

PCR involved 60 Vbeta and 13 Jbeta primers. Profiled with immunoSEQ multiplex PCR; TCRdb holds only in-frame clones, not every one. The data contain 250,000 to 350,000 clones, roughly 90% of them seen just once; the ten biggest clones take up less than 4.5%. Sample: PBMCs. This receptor was identified in a middle-aged man in good health and CMV-seropositive.

The CDR3 DNA reads as TGTGCCAGTACCCAGGGACAGGGGGCGTCCCGGGAGACCCAGTACTTC. The encoded protein is CASTQGQGASRETQYF. The V call is TRBV28, the J call TRBJ2-5; 12 nucleotides align to TRBD1. CDR1 MDHEN and CDR2 SYDVKM come from the germline V gene. With 9 bases clipped from V and 5 bases from J, the junction kept 13 bases outside the gene matches. The CDR3 has 16 amino acids.